Sequencing of this T cell receptor (beta chain) was carried out in a study of beta chain features in type 1 diabetes. Across the whole study: There was similarity between patients and healthy donors in age, gender and cell yields.

The authors reverse transcribed all of the isolated RNA, so sequencing captured expressed TCRB transcripts. Assay: immunoSEQ multiplex PCR; the TCRdb copy retains only in-frame clones and omits some. Of about 290,000 clones in the sample, about 7.8% were seen once. Sorting of CD4+ naive, central memory, regulatory and stem cell-like memory cells was performed via CD45RO/CCR7/CD25/CD127/CD95/CD27. Material for sequencing was central memory CD4+ T cells from blood. The TCR comes from a woman between 18 and 30 years old in good health.

The DNA for the CDR3 is TGTGCCAGTGGGACTGGGGGCAGCTCCTACGAGCAGTACTTC. Its protein is CASGTGGSSYEQYF. The chain joins TRBV19 to TRBJ2-7; tentatively, D is TRBD1 or TRBD2 (6 bases each). In germline, CDR1 is LNHDA, CDR2 SQIVND (reference sequence). Between the trimmed V and J ends, which lost 8 bases and 0 bases, there was a span of 14 bases. The CDR3 runs 14 residues.